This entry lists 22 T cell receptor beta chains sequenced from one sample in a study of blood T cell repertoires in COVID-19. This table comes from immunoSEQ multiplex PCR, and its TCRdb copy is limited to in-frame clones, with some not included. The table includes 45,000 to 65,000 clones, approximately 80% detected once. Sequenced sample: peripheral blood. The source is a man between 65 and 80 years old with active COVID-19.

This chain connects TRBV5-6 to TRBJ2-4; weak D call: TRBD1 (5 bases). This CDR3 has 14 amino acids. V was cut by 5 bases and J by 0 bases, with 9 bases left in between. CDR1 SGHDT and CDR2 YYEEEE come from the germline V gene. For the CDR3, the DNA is TGTGCCAGCAGGCGGCAGGGAGCCAAAAACATTCAGTACTTC. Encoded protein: CASRRQGAKNIQYF. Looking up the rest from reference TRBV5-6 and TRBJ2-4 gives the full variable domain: DAGVTQSPTHLIKTRGQQVTLRCSPKSGHDTVSWYQQALGQGPQFIFQYYEEEERQRGNFPDRFSGHQFPNYSSELNVNALLLGDSALYLCASRRQGAKNIQYFGAGTRLSVL.

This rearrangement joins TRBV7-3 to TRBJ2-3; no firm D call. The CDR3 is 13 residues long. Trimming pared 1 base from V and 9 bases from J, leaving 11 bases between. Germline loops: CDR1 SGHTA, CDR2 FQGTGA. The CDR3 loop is CASSLKPGNTQYF. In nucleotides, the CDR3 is TGTGCCAGCAGCTTAAAGCCGGGTAACACGCAGTATTTT. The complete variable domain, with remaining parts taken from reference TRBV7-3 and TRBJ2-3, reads GAGVSQTPSNKVTEKGKYVELRCDPISGHTALYWYRQSLGQGPEFLIYFQGTGAADDSGLPNDRFFAVRPEGSVSTLKIQRTERGDSAVYLCASSLKPGNTQYFGPGTRLTVL.

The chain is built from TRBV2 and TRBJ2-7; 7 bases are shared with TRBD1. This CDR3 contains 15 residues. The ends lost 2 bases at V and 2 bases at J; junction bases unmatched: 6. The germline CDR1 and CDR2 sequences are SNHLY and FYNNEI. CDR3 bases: TGTGCCAGCAGTGAATTGACAGGGCTACCCTACGAGCAGTACTTC. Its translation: CASSELTGLPYEQYF.

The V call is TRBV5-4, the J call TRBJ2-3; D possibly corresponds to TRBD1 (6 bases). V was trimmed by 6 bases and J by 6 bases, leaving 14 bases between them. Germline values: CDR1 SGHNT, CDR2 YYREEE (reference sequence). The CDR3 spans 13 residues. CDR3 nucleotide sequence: TGTGCCAGCAACAGGGCCCGAGAGGATACGCAGTATTTT. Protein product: CASNRAREDTQYF.

The CDR3, as DNA: TGTGCCAGCAGTTTAGACTCTCGGACTGAAGCTTTCTTT. It yields the protein CASSLDSRTEAFF. V is TRBV12-3 or TRBV12-4 and J is TRBJ1-1; D is unclear. Trimming pared 1 base from V and 5 bases from J, leaving 8 bases between. The CDR3 totals 13 residues.

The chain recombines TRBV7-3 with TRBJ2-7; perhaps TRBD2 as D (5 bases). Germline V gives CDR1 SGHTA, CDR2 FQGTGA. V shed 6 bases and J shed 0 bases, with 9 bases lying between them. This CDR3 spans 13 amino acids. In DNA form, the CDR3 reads TGTGCCAGCAGTCTCCGGGACTCCTACGAGCAGTACTTC. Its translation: CASSLRDSYEQYF. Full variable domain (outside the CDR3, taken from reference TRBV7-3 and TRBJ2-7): GAGVSQTPSNKVTEKGKYVELRCDPISGHTALYWYRQSLGQGPEFLIYFQGTGAADDSGLPNDRFFAVRPEGSVSTLKIQRTERGDSAVYLCASSLRDSYEQYFGPGTRLTVT.

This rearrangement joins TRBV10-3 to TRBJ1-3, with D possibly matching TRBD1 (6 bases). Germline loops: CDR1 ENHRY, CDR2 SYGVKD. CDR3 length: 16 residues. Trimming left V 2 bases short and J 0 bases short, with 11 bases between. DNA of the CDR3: TGTGCCATCAGTGAGGACAGGTCGGGCTCTGGAAACACCATATATTTT. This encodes CAISEDRSGSGNTIYF.

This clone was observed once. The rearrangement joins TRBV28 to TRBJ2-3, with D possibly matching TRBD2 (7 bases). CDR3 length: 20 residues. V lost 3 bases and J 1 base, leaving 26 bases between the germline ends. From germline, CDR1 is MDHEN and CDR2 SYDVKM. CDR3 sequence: CASSLVLAHGGGPGTDTQYF. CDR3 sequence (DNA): TGTGCCAGCAGTTTGGTTCTTGCCCATGGGGGGGGGCCGGGCACAGATACGCAGTATTTT.

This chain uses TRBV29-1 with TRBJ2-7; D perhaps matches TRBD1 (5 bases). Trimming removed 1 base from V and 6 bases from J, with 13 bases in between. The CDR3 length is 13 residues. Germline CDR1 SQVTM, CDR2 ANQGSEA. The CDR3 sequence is CSVEGNRRGEQYF. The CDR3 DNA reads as TGCAGCGTTGAAGGCAACAGGAGAGGCGAGCAGTACTTC.

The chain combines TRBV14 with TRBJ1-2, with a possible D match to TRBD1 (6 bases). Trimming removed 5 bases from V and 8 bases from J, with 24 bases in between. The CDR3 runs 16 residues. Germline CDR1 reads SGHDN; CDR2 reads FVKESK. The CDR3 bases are TGTGCCAGCAGCATTCATCAAACAGGGTCCCTAGGAGGCTACACCTTC. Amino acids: CASSIHQTGSLGGYTF.

CDR3 sequence (DNA): TGCGCCAGCAGCCAAGGTGGGACTCCCTCCTACGAGCAGTACTTC. This sequence encodes CASSQGGTPSYEQYF. The V gene is TRBV4-3, the J gene TRBJ2-7; D is possibly TRBD2 (6 bases). Germline CDR1 reads LGHNA; CDR2 reads YSLEER. Trimming shortened V by 1 base and J by 0 bases, and 10 bases separated the two germline ends. The CDR3 covers 15 residues.

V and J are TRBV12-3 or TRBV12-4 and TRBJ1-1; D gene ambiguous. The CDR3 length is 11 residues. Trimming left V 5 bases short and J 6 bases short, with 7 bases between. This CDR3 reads CASSALAEAFF. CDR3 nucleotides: TGTGCCAGCAGTGCACTCGCTGAAGCTTTCTTT.

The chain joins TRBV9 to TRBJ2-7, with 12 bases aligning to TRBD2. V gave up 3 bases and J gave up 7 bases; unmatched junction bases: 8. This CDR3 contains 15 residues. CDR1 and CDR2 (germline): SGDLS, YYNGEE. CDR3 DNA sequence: TGTGCCAGCAGCGCCCTAGCGGGGGGGATTACGGAGCAGTACTTC. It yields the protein CASSALAGGITEQYF.

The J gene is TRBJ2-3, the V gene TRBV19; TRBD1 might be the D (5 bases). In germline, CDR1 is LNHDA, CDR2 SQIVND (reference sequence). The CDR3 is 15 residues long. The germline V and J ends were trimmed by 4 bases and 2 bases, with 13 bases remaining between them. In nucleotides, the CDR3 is TGTGCCAGTAGTAATTTGGGGCAGTCCACAGATACGCAGTATTTT. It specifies CASSNLGQSTDTQYF.

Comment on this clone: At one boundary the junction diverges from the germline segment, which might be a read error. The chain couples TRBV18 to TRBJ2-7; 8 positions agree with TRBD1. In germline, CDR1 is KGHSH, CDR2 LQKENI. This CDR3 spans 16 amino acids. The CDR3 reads CASSPQAQGGSYEQYF. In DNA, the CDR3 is TGTGCCAGCTCCCCACAGGCACAGGGGGGCTCCTACGAGCAGTACTTC.

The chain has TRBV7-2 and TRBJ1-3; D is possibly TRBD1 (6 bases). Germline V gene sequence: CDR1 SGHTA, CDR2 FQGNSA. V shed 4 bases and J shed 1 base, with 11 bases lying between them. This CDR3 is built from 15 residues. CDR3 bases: TGTGCCAGCAGCTCCCAGACAGGTTCTGGAAACACCATATATTTT. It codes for CASSSQTGSGNTIYF.

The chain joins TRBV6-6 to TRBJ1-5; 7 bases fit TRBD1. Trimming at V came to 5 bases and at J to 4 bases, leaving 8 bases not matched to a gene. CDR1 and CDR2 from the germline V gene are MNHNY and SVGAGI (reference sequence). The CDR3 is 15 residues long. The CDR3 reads CASSPTRQGNQPQHF. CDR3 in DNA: TGTGCCAGCAGTCCAACGCGACAGGGAAATCAGCCCCAGCATTTT.

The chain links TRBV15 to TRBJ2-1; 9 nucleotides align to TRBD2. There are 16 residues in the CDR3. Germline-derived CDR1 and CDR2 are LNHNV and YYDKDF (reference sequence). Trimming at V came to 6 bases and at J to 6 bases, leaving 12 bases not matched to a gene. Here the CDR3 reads CATRVAGTSTSNEQFF. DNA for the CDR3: TGTGCCACCAGGGTCGCCGGGACTAGCACCTCCAATGAGCAGTTCTTC.

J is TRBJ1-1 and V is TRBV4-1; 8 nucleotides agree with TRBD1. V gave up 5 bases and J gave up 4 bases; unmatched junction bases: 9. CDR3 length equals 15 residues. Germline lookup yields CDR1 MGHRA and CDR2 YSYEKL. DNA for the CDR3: TGCGCCAGCAGCGAAACGGACAGGGAGGGCACTGAAGCTTTCTTT. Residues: CASSETDREGTEAFF.

CDR3 region: CASSWTGVREKLFF. As DNA, the CDR3 is TGCGCCAGCAGCTGGACAGGGGTTAGGGAAAAACTGTTTTTT. The rearrangement joins TRBV5-1 to TRBJ1-4; 9 bases agree with TRBD1. The J segment lost 8 bases and the V segment lost 3 bases, leaving 5 bases of the junction unmatched. Germline V gene sequence: CDR1 SGHRS, CDR2 YFSETQ. This CDR3 has 14 amino acids.

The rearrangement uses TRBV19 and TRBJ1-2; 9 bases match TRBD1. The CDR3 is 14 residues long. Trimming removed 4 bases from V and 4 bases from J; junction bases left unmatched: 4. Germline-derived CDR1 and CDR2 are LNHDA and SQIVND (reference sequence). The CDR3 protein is CASSTDRGLYGYTF. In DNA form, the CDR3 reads TGTGCCAGTAGTACGGACAGGGGACTCTATGGCTACACCTTC.

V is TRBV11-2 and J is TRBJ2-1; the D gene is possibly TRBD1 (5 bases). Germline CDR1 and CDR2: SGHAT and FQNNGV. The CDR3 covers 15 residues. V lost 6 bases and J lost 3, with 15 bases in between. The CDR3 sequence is CASRWGITFYNEQFF. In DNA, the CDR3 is TGTGCCAGCAGGTGGGGCATTACCTTCTACAATGAGCAGTTCTTC.